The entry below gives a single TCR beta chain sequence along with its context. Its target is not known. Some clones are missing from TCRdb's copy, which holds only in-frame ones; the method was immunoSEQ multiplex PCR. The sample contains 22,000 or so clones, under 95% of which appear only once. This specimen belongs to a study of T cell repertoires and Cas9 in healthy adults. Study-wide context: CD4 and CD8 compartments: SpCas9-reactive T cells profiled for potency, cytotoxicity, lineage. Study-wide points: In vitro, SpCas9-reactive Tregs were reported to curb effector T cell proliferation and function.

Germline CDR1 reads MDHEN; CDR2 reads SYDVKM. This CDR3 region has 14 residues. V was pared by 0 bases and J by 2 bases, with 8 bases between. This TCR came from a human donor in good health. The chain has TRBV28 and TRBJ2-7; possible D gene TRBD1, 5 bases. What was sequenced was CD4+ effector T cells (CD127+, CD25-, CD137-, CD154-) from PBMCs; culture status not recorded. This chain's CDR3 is CASSLWAGPYEQYV. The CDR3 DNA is TGTGCCAGCAGTTTATGGGCAGGGCCCTACGAGCAGTACGTC.